Below, 11 T cell receptor beta chains from the same sample are listed, as sequenced in a study of blood T cells in healthy people across ages. For the second PCR, which ran for roughly 6 to 12 cycles, a sample-barcoded 5' primer and a J-beta primer mix were used. TCRdb itself ran the 5' RACE reads through MiXCR, one entry per CDR3 protein. The repertoire includes 780,000 or so distinct CDR3 sequences, 40% to 65% of them detected once, and roughly two fifths sits in the top ten. The source material was blood. The origin of the receptors is a man older than 75 in good health.

This clonotype was seen a handful of times. The genes are TRBV7-2 and TRBJ2-3, with D unclear. The CDR3 has 14 amino acids. Germline V gene data show CDR1 as SGHTA and CDR2 as FQGNSA. The V end was cut by 6 bases, the J end by 4 bases, with 14 bases between. The CDR3 bases are TGTGCCAGCAGTGACGGGCGCGTCCCAGATACGCAGTATTTT. Amino acids: CASSDGRVPDTQYF. Filled out from reference TRBV7-2 and TRBJ2-3, the complete variable domain reads GAGVSQSPSNKVTEKGKDVELRCDPISGHTALYWYRQSLGQGLEFLIYFQGNSAPDKSGLPSDRFSAERTGGSVSTLTIQRTQQEDSAVYLCASSDGRVPDTQYFGPGTRLTVL.

The chain links TRBV2 to TRBJ2-5, with D perhaps TRBD2 (6 bases). The CDR3 consists of 13 residues. The ends were cut back, 6 bases at V and 2 bases at J, with 10 bases in the middle. In germline, CDR1 is SNHLY, CDR2 FYNNEI. CDR3 protein: CASRGTQQETQYF. CDR3 DNA sequence: TGTGCCAGCAGAGGGACTCAACAAGAGACCCAGTACTTC.

This clonotype showed up just a few times. This rearrangement joins TRBV2 to TRBJ2-3; 10 nucleotides line up with TRBD2. Germline-derived CDR1 and CDR2 are SNHLY and FYNNEI. This CDR3 spans 16 amino acids. Trimming at V came to 2 bases and at J to 4 bases, leaving 6 bases not matched to a gene. CDR3 sequence: CASSEKRAGGADTQYF. For the CDR3, the DNA is TGTGCCAGCAGTGAAAAGAGAGCGGGAGGGGCAGATACGCAGTATTTT. The complete variable domain, with remaining parts taken from reference TRBV2 and TRBJ2-3, reads EPEVTQTPSHQVTQMGQEVILRCVPISNHLYFYWYRQILGQKVEFLVSFYNNEISEKSEIFDDQFSVERPDGSNFTLKIRSTKLEDSAMYFCASSEKRAGGADTQYFGPGTRLTVL.

The chain has TRBV27 and TRBJ2-5, with a possible D match to TRBD2 (7 bases). The tail of the sequence fits TRBJ2-7 better, so the J call may be wrong. CDR3 length equals 14 residues. Germline V gene sequence: CDR1 MNHEY, CDR2 SMNVEV (reference sequence). The CDR3 loop reads CASTPEGGFHEQYF. The CDR3 nucleotides are TGTGCCAGCACCCCGGAGGGGGGGTTCCACGAGCAGTACTTC.

The chain joins TRBV5-1 to TRBJ2-5; TRBD1 matches 8 bases. Germline lookup yields CDR1 SGHRS and CDR2 YFSETQ. Losses at the gene ends were 0 bases for V and 2 bases for J; bases not matched to a gene: 3. This CDR3 comprises 15 residues. The CDR3: CASSLEGQAQETQYF. The CDR3 DNA sequence: TGCGCCAGCAGCTTGGAGGGACAGGCGCAAGAGACCCAGTACTTC.

This rearrangement joins TRBV20-1 to TRBJ1-2; no clear D. Germline V gene data show CDR1 as DFQATT and CDR2 as SNEGSKA (reference sequence). The CDR3 totals 14 residues. Trimming took off 3 bases at V and 0 bases at J, with 11 bases between the two ends. The CDR3 region has the DNA TGCAGTGCTAGTCCCAGCCCGCCTAACTATGGCTACACCTTC. This translates into CSASPSPPNYGYTF.

The chain employs TRBV29-1 and TRBJ1-1, with 8 nucleotides matching TRBD1. CDR3 size: 14 residues. Germline CDR1 SQVTM, CDR2 ANQGSEA. Unmatched junction bases numbered 16, after V lost 3 bases and J lost 13 bases. The CDR3 is CSVDGQGQGAAGFF. The CDR3 DNA follows: TGCAGCGTTGACGGGCAGGGGCAGGGGGCGGCGGGTTTCTTT.

About this clonotype itself: The CDR3 does not close with the conserved phenylalanine or tryptophan, likely indicating a read error. This rearrangement joins TRBV6-4 to TRBJ2-7, with 8 bases aligning to TRBD2. Germline V gives CDR1 MRHNA, CDR2 SNTAGT. V lost 6 bases to trimming and J lost 7 bases; unmatched junction nucleotides: 11. This CDR3 has 14 residues. CDR3 nucleotides: TGTGCCAGCAGCGAAACTAGCGGTAAGGGTGAGCAGTACTTA. Residues: CASSETSGKGEQYL.

This clonotype was detected ten times or more. V and J are TRBV20-1 and TRBJ2-7; D is tentatively TRBD1 or TRBD2 (5 bases each). The length of the CDR3 is 15 residues. The ends were cut back, 1 base at V and 2 bases at J, with 15 bases in the middle. The germline gives CDR1 DFQATT, CDR2 SNEGSKA (reference sequence). CDR3 sequence: CSARVRDVAPYEQYF. The CDR3 DNA follows: TGCAGTGCTAGAGTACGGGACGTCGCCCCCTACGAGCAGTACTTC.

This sequence joins TRBV4-2 and TRBJ2-5; D ambiguous. Trimming removed 2 bases at V and 1 base at J, with 5 bases between. The CDR3 sequence is 13 residues long. Per germline, CDR1 LGHNA and CDR2 YNFKEQ. CDR3 DNA: TGTGCCAGCAGCCAAAACCTCCAAGAGACCCAGTACTTC. It encodes CASSQNLQETQYF.

The gene calls are TRBV6-6 and TRBJ1-1, with D possibly being TRBD1 (5 bases). The CDR3 covers 15 residues. CDR1 and CDR2 (germline): MNHNY, SVGAGI (reference sequence). The V and J ends lost 0 bases and 5 bases respectively, with 13 bases between them. This CDR3 is CASSYSGGGQTEAFF. The DNA for the CDR3 is TGTGCCAGCAGTTACTCGGGGGGTGGGCAGACTGAAGCTTTCTTT.